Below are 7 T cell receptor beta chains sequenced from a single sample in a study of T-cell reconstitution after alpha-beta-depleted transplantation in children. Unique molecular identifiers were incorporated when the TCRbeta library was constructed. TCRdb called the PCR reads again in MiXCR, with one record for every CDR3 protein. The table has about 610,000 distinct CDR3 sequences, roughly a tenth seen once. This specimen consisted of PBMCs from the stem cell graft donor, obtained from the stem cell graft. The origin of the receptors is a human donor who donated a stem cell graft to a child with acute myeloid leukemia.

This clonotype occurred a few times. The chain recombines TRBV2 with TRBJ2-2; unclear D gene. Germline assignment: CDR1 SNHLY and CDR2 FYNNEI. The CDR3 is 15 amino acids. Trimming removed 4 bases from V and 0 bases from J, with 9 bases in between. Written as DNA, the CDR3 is TGTGCCAGCAGTGTCGTTGCGGCGAACACCGGGGAGCTGTTTTTT. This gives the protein CASSVVAANTGELFF.

Written as DNA, the CDR3 is TGTGCCAGCAGCCCAGCATGGGGGAATGAAAAACTGTTTTTT. Translation gives CASSPAWGNEKLFF. This chain connects TRBV9 to TRBJ1-4, with D possibly TRBD1 on 5 matching bases. From germline, CDR1 is SGDLS and CDR2 YYNGEE. V was shortened by 4 bases and J by 5 bases, with 12 bases between the two germline ends. The CDR3 covers 14 residues.

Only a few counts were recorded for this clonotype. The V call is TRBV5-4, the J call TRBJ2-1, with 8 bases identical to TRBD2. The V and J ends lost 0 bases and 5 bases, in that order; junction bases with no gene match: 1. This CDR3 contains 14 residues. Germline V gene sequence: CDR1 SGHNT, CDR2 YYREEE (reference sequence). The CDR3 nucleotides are TGTGCCAGCAGCTTGGAACTAGCGGACAATGAGCAGTTCTTC. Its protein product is CASSLELADNEQFF.

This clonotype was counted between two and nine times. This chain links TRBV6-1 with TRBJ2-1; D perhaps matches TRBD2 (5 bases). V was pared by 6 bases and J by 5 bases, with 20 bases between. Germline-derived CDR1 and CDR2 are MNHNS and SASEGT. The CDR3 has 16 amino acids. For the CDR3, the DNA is TGTGCCAGCAGCCCCCCCGGGATAAGAGGGAACAATGAGCAGTTCTTC. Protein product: CASSPPGIRGNNEQFF.

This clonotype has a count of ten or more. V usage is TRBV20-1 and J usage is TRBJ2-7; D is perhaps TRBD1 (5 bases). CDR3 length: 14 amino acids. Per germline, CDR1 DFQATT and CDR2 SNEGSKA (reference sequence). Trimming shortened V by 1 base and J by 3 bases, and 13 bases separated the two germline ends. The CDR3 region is CSARGDSPDYEQYF. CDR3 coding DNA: TGCAGTGCTAGAGGTGACAGCCCAGACTACGAGCAGTACTTC.

In nucleotides, the CDR3 is TGCAGCGTTGGATTAGGAGAGGGCTCTGAAAAACTGTTTTTT. This gives the protein CSVGLGEGSEKLFF. V is TRBV29-1 and J is TRBJ1-4, with D unclear. The germline gives CDR1 SQVTM, CDR2 ANQGSEA. This CDR3 is 14 amino acids long. V shed 4 bases and J shed 7 bases, with 16 bases lying between them.

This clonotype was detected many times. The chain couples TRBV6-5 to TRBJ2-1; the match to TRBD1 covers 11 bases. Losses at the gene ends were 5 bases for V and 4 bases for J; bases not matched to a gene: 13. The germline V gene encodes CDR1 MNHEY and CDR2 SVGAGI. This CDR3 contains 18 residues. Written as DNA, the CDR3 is TGTGCCAGCAGTCTCGGACAGGGGGCCGGGGTTTTATACAATGAGCAGTTCTTC. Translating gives CASSLGQGAGVLYNEQFF.